Reported below is one T cell receptor beta chain. The data are from a study of blood T cell repertoires in COVID-19. Overall study context: Sample material is recorded as cDNA or gDNA derived from T cells, B-cell-depleted T cells, or PBMCs.

The cohort comprised adults aged about 18 to 100 years residing in approximately 22 US areas. J was trimmed by 0 bases and V by 2 bases; bases with no gene match: 2. Germline loops: CDR1 MGHRA, CDR2 YSYEKL. CDR3 length equals 15 residues. Assay used: immunoSEQ multiplex PCR; TCRdb lists only in-frame clones, some missing. The repertoire consists of approximately 490,000 clones, with about 85% occurring once and the leading ten covering roughly 8%. The gene calls are TRBV4-1 and TRBJ1-1; 8 bases agree with TRBD1. This clonotype was obtained from a woman aged 60-75 years who had recovered from COVID-19. Material: PBMCs or T cells enriched from blood (not recorded which). CDR3 DNA sequence: TGCGCCAGCAGCCAACGACAGGGGATGAACACTGAAGCTTTCTTT. This codes for CASSQRQGMNTEAFF.